Following are 11 T cell receptor beta chains from one sample sequenced in a study of regulatory T cells in long-lasting Graves disease. Construction of TCR beta libraries relied on iRepertoire HTBI primers and on Arm-PCR targeting CDR3 regions. TCRdb passed the multiplex PCR reads through MiXCR, listing each CDR3 protein once. Of 400,000 to 500,000 distinct CDR3 sequences listed, about 17% were seen once; the top ten hold around 23%. The time point denotes: newly diagnosed GD, antithyroid drugs for less than 3 months. TCR sequences were obtained from RNA taken from PBMCs. These data also featured in a second study, about T cells in Graves' hyperthyroidism and ophthalmopathy.

Here the sequenced sample was peripheral blood mononuclear cells (PBMCs), taken at new diagnosis, from a patient treated with antithyroid drugs. These receptors were collected from a woman younger than 35 with Graves disease.

This clonotype has ten or more counts. The chain couples TRBV27 to TRBJ2-3; 7 nucleotides line up with TRBD2. The V gene's germline CDR1 is MNHEY and CDR2 SMNVEV (reference sequence). With V trimmed by 2 bases and J by 3 bases, 5 bases remained unmatched. CDR3 size: 15 residues. CDR3 coding DNA: TGTGCCAGCAGTTTAAGCGGGATTAGAACAGATACGCAGTATTTT. It yields the protein CASSLSGIRTDTQYF.

The table lists this clonotype with a few counts. This chain joins TRBV12-3 or TRBV12-4 and TRBJ1-2; 8 bases match TRBD1. Trimming cost V 5 bases and J 8 bases; bases outside gene matches: 7. The CDR3 loop spans 13 amino acids. The CDR3 loop is CASSVDRVAGYTF. The CDR3 nucleotides are TGTGCCAGCAGTGTGGACAGGGTGGCGGGCTACACCTTC.

The chain links TRBV9 to TRBJ2-3, with TRBD1 matching over 9 bases. The CDR3 contains 17 residues. Germline-derived CDR1 and CDR2 are SGDLS and YYNGEE. J gave up 4 bases and V 4 bases, and 13 bases lay outside the gene matches. CDR3 protein: CASSQGPGQGTADTQYF. The CDR3 coding sequence is TGTGCCAGCAGCCAAGGCCCGGGACAGGGTACGGCAGATACGCAGTATTTT.

In its sample, this clonotype was seen many times. The genes are TRBV4-1 and TRBJ2-3, with D unclear. Trimming left V 0 bases short and J 2 bases short, with 9 bases between. The length of the CDR3 is 15 residues. Germline CDR1 is MGHRA and CDR2 is YSYEKL. This CDR3 is CASSQDNRYTDTQYF. DNA of the CDR3: TGCGCCAGCAGCCAAGACAACCGATACACAGATACGCAGTATTTT.

The chain combines TRBV19 with TRBJ2-1; TRBD2 matches 9 bases. This CDR3 is 19 amino acids long. Trimming removed 5 bases from V and 0 bases from J; junction bases left unmatched: 14. The germline V gene has CDR1 LNHDA and CDR2 SQIVND (reference sequence). CDR3 DNA sequence: TGTGCCAGTAGTGCCTCTCGTCTTTGGCGGGAGGGCTCCTACAATGAGCAGTTCTTC. It yields the protein CASSASRLWREGSYNEQFF.

In its sample, this clonotype was seen many times. The chain combines TRBV6-2 or TRBV6-3 with TRBJ2-7; D tentatively fits TRBD1 or TRBD2 (5 bases each). V was trimmed by 6 bases and J by 5 bases, leaving 14 bases between them. Germline-derived CDR1 and CDR2 are MNHEY and SVGEGT. The CDR3 sequence is 13 residues long. CDR3 in amino acids: CASSNTGPNEQYF. The CDR3 DNA reads as TGTGCCAGCAGCAACACGGGGCCGAACGAGCAGTACTTC.

This clonotype was seen at least ten times. V gene TRBV5-1 combines with J gene TRBJ2-7; TRBD1 might be the D (6 bases). Per the germline V gene, CDR1 is SGHRS and CDR2 is YFSETQ. The CDR3 length is 14 residues. Trimming shortened V by 3 bases and J by 1 base, and 11 bases separated the two germline ends. Here the CDR3 reads CASSYRGQSYEQYF. Here the CDR3 DNA reads TGCGCCAGCAGCTATCGAGGACAGTCCTACGAGCAGTACTTC.

The chain has TRBV20-1 and TRBJ2-3; 7 nucleotides line up with TRBD1. J lost 0 bases, V lost 2 bases, and 5 bases had no gene match. This CDR3 contains 15 residues. Germline V gene lookup returns CDR1 DFQATT and CDR2 SNEGSKA (reference sequence). CDR3 in amino acids: CSARRQGSSTDTQYF. In DNA form, the CDR3 reads TGCAGTGCTAGAAGACAGGGCTCTAGCACAGATACGCAGTATTTT.

The sample holds many counts of this clonotype. The chain is built from TRBV2 and TRBJ2-7; D possibly corresponds to TRBD1 (5 bases). The germline CDR1 and CDR2 sequences are SNHLY and FYNNEI. The CDR3 extends over 12 amino acids. Trimming cost V 9 bases and J 9 bases, with 18 bases left between them. The CDR3 sequence is CASQGAASVQYF. In DNA form, the CDR3 reads TGTGCCAGTCAAGGGGCGGCGTCTGTGCAGTACTTC.

The sample holds many counts of this clonotype. This chain connects TRBV11-2 to TRBJ2-7, with a possible D match to TRBD1 (6 bases). The ends were cut back, 1 base at V and 4 bases at J, with 17 bases in the middle. The germline V gene has CDR1 SGHAT and CDR2 FQNNGV. This CDR3 region has 16 residues. CDR3 bases: TGTGCCAGCAGCTTAGTGCAGGGGTCCCCCTTATACGAGCAGTACTTC. Residues: CASSLVQGSPLYEQYF.

The chain couples TRBV4-1 to TRBJ2-7; D not certain. V lost 0 bases, J lost 4 bases, and 16 bases lay in between. The CDR3 is 16 amino acids. Germline V gene data show CDR1 as MGHRA and CDR2 as YSYEKL. The CDR3 DNA reads as TGCGCCAGCAGCCAAGAATCTGCGCTATACGAATACGAGCAGTACTTC. This sequence encodes CASSQESALYEYEQYF.